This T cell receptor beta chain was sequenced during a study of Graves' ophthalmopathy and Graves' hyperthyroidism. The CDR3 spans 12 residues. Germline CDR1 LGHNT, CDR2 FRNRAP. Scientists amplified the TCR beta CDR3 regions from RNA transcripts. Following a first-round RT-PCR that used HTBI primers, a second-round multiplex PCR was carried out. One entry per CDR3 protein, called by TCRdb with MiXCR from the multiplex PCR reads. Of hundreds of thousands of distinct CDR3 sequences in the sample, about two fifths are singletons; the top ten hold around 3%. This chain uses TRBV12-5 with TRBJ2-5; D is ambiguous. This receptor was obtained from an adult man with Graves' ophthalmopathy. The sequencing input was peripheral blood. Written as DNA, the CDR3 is TGTGCCAGCCCTCGCCCCGGGGAGACCCAGTACTTC. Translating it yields CASPRPGETQYF.